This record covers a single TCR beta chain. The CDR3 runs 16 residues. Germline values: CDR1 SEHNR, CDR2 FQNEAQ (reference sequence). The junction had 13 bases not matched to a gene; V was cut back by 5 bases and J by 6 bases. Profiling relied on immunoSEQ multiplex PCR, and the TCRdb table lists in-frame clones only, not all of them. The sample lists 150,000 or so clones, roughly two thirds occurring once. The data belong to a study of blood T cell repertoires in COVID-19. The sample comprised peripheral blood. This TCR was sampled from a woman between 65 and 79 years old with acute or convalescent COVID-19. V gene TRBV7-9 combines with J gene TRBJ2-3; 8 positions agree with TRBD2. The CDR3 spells CASSPPGLGETDTQYF. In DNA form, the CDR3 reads TGTGCCAGCAGCCCTCCGGGACTAGGTGAAACGGATACGCAGTATTTT.